Each of the 32 T cell receptor beta chains below was sequenced from the same sample in a study of monozygotic twins with cystic fibrosis. Method: immunoSEQ multiplex PCR; TCRdb's copy keeps in-frame clones and lacks some. This sample has 13,000 or so clones, with 85% to 90% found just once. Sequencing was done on a sample of blood. The source of these receptors is a boy between 10 and 17 years old with cystic fibrosis.

V gene TRBV28 combines with J gene TRBJ1-5; D remains unclear. Germline values: CDR1 MDHEN, CDR2 SYDVKM. Trimming took off 3 bases at V and 0 bases at J, with 9 bases between the two ends. CDR3 size: 15 residues. The CDR3 here is CASSFRRNSNQPQHF. The CDR3 DNA is TGTGCCAGCAGTTTTCGCCGCAATAGCAATCAGCCCCAGCATTTT.

This chain uses TRBV7-3 with TRBJ2-1; D not resolved. V was shortened by 1 base and J by 2 bases, with 15 bases between the two germline ends. In germline, CDR1 is SGHTA, CDR2 FQGTGA. The CDR3 contains 17 residues. The CDR3 nucleotides read TGTGCCAGCAGCTTAAGGGGTTCCGGAAACCCCTACAATGAGCAGTTCTTC. It translates to CASSLRGSGNPYNEQFF.

The CDR3, as DNA: TGCGCCAGCACCAGGGACAACAAAAACATTCAGTACTTC. Its protein is CASTRDNKNIQYF. The chain has TRBV23-1 and TRBJ2-4; D is perhaps TRBD1 (6 bases). TRBV23-1 is an ORF, and what it does is uncertain. Trimming shortened V by 7 bases and J by 3 bases, and 10 bases separated the two germline ends. The CDR3 totals 13 residues.

The chain uses TRBV11-2 and TRBJ1-1, with D perhaps matching TRBD1 (5 bases). V gave up 1 base and J gave up 1 base, with 10 bases separating them. Per germline, CDR1 SGHAT and CDR2 FQNNGV. The CDR3 is made up of 15 amino acids. The CDR3: CASSLGAGRNTEAFF. The CDR3 nucleotides are TGTGCCAGCAGCTTAGGGGCAGGGAGGAACACTGAAGCTTTCTTT.

Here the CDR3 reads CASSEARGRFYEQYF. The CDR3 DNA is TGTGCCAGCAGTGAAGCGCGGGGGAGATTCTACGAGCAGTACTTC. The chain has TRBV2 and TRBJ2-5; 7 positions agree with TRBD2. The DNA end favors TRBJ2-7, so the J call may be wrong. Germline lookup yields CDR1 SNHLY and CDR2 FYNNEI. The CDR3 is 15 amino acids.

In nucleotides, the CDR3 is TGTGCCAGCAGGGGATTACCCCGGGGGGGGGAGAAGGAGACCCAGTACTTC. Translation gives CASRGLPRGGEKETQYF. The chain has TRBV7-9 and TRBJ2-5; 8 bases line up with TRBD2. Germline CDR1 is SEHNR and CDR2 is FQNEAQ (reference sequence). The CDR3 spans 17 residues. J was trimmed by 5 bases and V by 6 bases; bases with no gene match: 17.

This chain links TRBV11-2 with TRBJ1-6; 10 nucleotides line up with TRBD1. CDR3 length equals 15 residues. Germline CDR1 is SGHAT and CDR2 is FQNNGV. V shed 1 base, J shed 12 bases, and the junction held 6 bases outside the gene matches. CDR3 coding DNA: TGTGCCAGCAGCTTAGCAGGGACAGGGGTTCGACCCCTCCACTTT. It yields the protein CASSLAGTGVRPLHF.

The chain joins TRBV28 to TRBJ2-1; 7 nucleotides align to TRBD2. The germline V gene encodes CDR1 MDHEN and CDR2 SYDVKM. CDR3 size: 16 residues. Trimming took 7 bases from V and 4 from J; bases not matched to a gene: 13. CDR3 sequence reads: CASIPNRLASYNEQFF. The CDR3 DNA follows: TGTGCCAGCATTCCAAATCGACTAGCAAGTTACAATGAGCAGTTCTTC.

V gene TRBV7-2 combines with J gene TRBJ2-7, with 12 bases lining up with TRBD2. The CDR3 contains 16 residues. Germline V gives CDR1 SGHTA, CDR2 FQGNSA. V was clipped by 5 bases and J by 4 bases; unmatched bases: 9. In nucleotides, the CDR3 is TGTGCCAGCAGCCCCCTGGGACTAGCGGGCTTATACGAGCAGTACTTC. Translation gives CASSPLGLAGLYEQYF.

This sequence joins TRBV13 and TRBJ2-3; D unresolved. Looked up from germline, CDR1 is PRHDT and CDR2 is FYEKMQ (reference sequence). The CDR3 consists of 17 residues. The V end lost 2 bases, the J end lost 7 bases, and 22 bases lay between the germline ends. The chain's CDR3 is CASSLSVTTQDRNTQYF. CDR3 coding DNA: TGTGCCAGCAGCTTAAGTGTGACCACCCAGGATCGGAATACGCAGTATTTT.

CDR3 region: CASSETGRYGYTF. CDR3 nucleotide sequence: TGTGCCAGCAGCGAGACAGGGAGATATGGCTACACCTTC. The rearrangement links TRBV7-2 to TRBJ1-2; 7 nucleotides match TRBD1. This CDR3 spans 13 amino acids. In germline, CDR1 is SGHTA, CDR2 FQGNSA. The V and J ends lost 5 bases and 5 bases, in that order; junction bases with no gene match: 5.

The chain is built from TRBV6-1 and TRBJ2-2; TRBD1 matches at 11 bases. The V segment lost 4 bases and the J segment 6 bases; nucleotides outside the gene matches: 4. This CDR3 has 15 residues. Germline values: CDR1 MNHNS, CDR2 SASEGT. DNA for the CDR3: TGTGCCAGCAGTGCCATGGGACAGGGGGCCGGGGAGCTGTTTTTT. It encodes CASSAMGQGAGELFF.

This sequence joins TRBV10-3 and TRBJ1-2; tentatively, D is TRBD1 (5 bases). V gave up 6 bases and J gave up 7 bases, with 18 bases separating them. There are 14 residues in the CDR3. Germline-derived CDR1 and CDR2 are ENHRY and SYGVKD. The CDR3 sequence: CAIRPRTSQLGYTF. Here the CDR3 DNA reads TGTGCCATCAGACCTCGGACAAGTCAGCTTGGCTACACCTTC.

The chain carries TRBV5-6 and TRBJ1-2; D perhaps matches TRBD1 (5 bases). Germline V lookup: CDR1 SGHDT, CDR2 YYEEEE. Between the trimmed V and J ends, which lost 2 bases and 4 bases, there was a span of 15 bases. The length of the CDR3 is 15 residues. CDR3 DNA: TGTGCCAGCAGCTTATGGTCGGGGGGTAGCTATGGCTACACCTTC. This gives the protein CASSLWSGGSYGYTF.

This chain links TRBV7-8 with TRBJ1-5; perhaps TRBD1 as D (5 bases). The CDR3 contains 11 residues. Trimming took 1 base from V and 11 from J, leaving 6 bases between them. Germline V gene data show CDR1 as SGHVS and CDR2 as FQNEAQ. This CDR3 reads CASSLGGAQHF. CDR3 nucleotide sequence: TGTGCCAGCAGCTTAGGAGGGGCCCAGCATTTT.

V and J are TRBV9 and TRBJ1-2; no clear D gene. The CDR3 contains 13 residues. Germline CDR1 is SGDLS and CDR2 is YYNGEE. With 4 bases removed from V and 3 bases from J, the gap between germline ends came to 10 bases. Here the CDR3 DNA reads TGTGCCAGCAGCACGCGGCCCTACTATGGCTACACCTTC. Protein sequence: CASSTRPYYGYTF.

The chain joins TRBV29-1 to TRBJ1-1; D is uncertain. The germline V gene has CDR1 SQVTM and CDR2 ANQGSEA. The CDR3 is 12 amino acids. V dropped 7 bases and J dropped 0 bases, with 9 bases sitting between them. The CDR3 protein is CSALRMNTEAFF. CDR3 coding DNA: TGCAGCGCCCTGCGGATGAACACTGAAGCTTTCTTT.

The gene calls are TRBV18 and TRBJ2-7, with a tentative D call TRBD1 (5 bases). V was clipped by 3 bases and J by 1 base, with 7 bases between them. From germline, CDR1 is KGHSH and CDR2 LQKENI. This CDR3 is built from 13 residues. CDR3: CASSPRQSYEQYF. The CDR3 DNA reads TGTGCCAGCTCACCGAGACAGTCCTACGAGCAGTACTTC.

This clone came up a few times. The gene calls are TRBV6-5 and TRBJ1-1; possibly TRBD1 for D (6 bases). This CDR3 contains 13 residues. Germline lookup yields CDR1 MNHEY and CDR2 SVGAGI. The germline V and J ends were trimmed by 0 bases and 7 bases, with 9 bases remaining between them. The CDR3 coding sequence is TGTGCCAGCAGTTACTCAGAGGGGGGTGAAGCTTTCTTT. This encodes CASSYSEGGEAFF.

The chain has TRBV27 and TRBJ1-5, with D maybe TRBD1 (5 bases). CDR1 is MNHEY, CDR2 SMNVEV, per germline (reference sequence). The length of the CDR3 is 12 residues. Trimming took 5 bases from V and 9 from J, leaving 11 bases between them. CDR3 DNA: TGTGCCAGCAGTCTCCGTGGGGGGCCCCAGCATTTT. Residues: CASSLRGGPQHF.

This clone was picked up one time. J is TRBJ2-3 and V is TRBV9, with a tentative D call TRBD1 (6 bases). V was clipped by 2 bases and J by 5 bases, with 9 bases between them. The CDR3 consists of 13 residues. CDR1 and CDR2 (germline): SGDLS, YYNGEE. The CDR3 coding sequence is TGTGCCAGCAGCGTCGAGACAGGAGATACGCAGTATTTT. Translated, it gives CASSVETGDTQYF.

This chain uses TRBV28 with TRBJ1-4; 9 bases are shared with TRBD1. V gave up 7 bases and J gave up 7 bases; unmatched junction bases: 16. This CDR3 spans 17 amino acids. Germline V lookup: CDR1 MDHEN, CDR2 SYDVKM. The chain's CDR3 is CASTIHRGTGQTEKLFF. For the CDR3, the DNA is TGTGCCAGCACTATTCATCGGGGGACAGGGCAAACTGAAAAACTGTTTTTT.

The chain combines TRBV28 with TRBJ1-5, with a possible D match to TRBD1 (5 bases). Germline V gene data show CDR1 as MDHEN and CDR2 as SYDVKM. Trimming removed 5 bases at V and 3 bases at J, with 14 bases between. The CDR3 has 15 amino acids. The CDR3: CASSTRDPNNQPQHF. CDR3 nucleotides: TGTGCCAGCAGTACTCGGGACCCCAACAATCAGCCCCAGCATTTT.

The chain employs TRBV30 and TRBJ2-5, with unresolved D. Germline lookup yields CDR1 GTSNPN and CDR2 SVGIG (reference sequence). Trimming left V 3 bases short and J 5 bases short, with 7 bases between. The CDR3 is 11 residues long. The CDR3 DNA follows: TGTGCCTGGAGCGTGGCGGAGACCCAGTACTTC. This encodes CAWSVAETQYF.

The CDR3 loop is CAWGATGVGEQYF. The CDR3 DNA reads as TGTGCCTGGGGAGCTACAGGGGTTGGCGAGCAGTACTTC. The rearrangement links TRBV30 to TRBJ2-7; 7 bases are shared with TRBD1. The CDR3 runs to 13 residues. Germline V CDR1 and CDR2: GTSNPN, SVGIG (reference sequence). With 5 bases clipped from V and 6 bases from J, the junction kept 10 bases outside the gene matches.

This rearrangement joins TRBV5-1 to TRBJ2-1, with 7 positions matching TRBD2. The CDR3 totals 15 residues. CDR1 and CDR2 from the germline V gene are SGHRS and YFSETQ. J lost 9 bases, V lost 4 bases, and 13 bases had no gene match. Written as DNA, the CDR3 is TGCGCCAGCAGCCCTACCGGGACTACCGGACCTGAGCAGTTCTTC. Its translation is CASSPTGTTGPEQFF.

The genes are TRBV18 and TRBJ2-1; D not certain. The CDR3 runs 14 residues. V lost 3 bases to trimming and J lost 1 base, with 7 bases between them. CDR1 and CDR2 from the germline V gene are KGHSH and LQKENI. In DNA form, the CDR3 reads TGTGCCAGCTCACCTCTCCAGTCCTACAATGAGCAGTTCTTC. Its protein is CASSPLQSYNEQFF.

The chain employs TRBV29-1 and TRBJ2-7; 10 nucleotides match TRBD1. With 4 bases clipped from V and 5 bases from J, the junction kept 8 bases outside the gene matches. The CDR3 sequence is 14 residues long. Germline V gene sequence: CDR1 SQVTM, CDR2 ANQGSEA. The CDR3 DNA is TGCAGCGTTGTCCGACAGGGGGCTGTCGACGAGCAGTACTTC. It is translated as CSVVRQGAVDEQYF.

The chain links TRBV28 to TRBJ2-6; 8 bases agree with TRBD2. CDR3 length: 17 residues. The junction had 5 bases not matched to a gene; V was cut back by 2 bases and J by 2 bases. Germline values: CDR1 MDHEN, CDR2 SYDVKM. The CDR3 sequence is CASSLAGGFTGANVLTF. The DNA for the CDR3 is TGTGCCAGCAGTTTAGCGGGAGGCTTCACTGGGGCCAACGTCCTGACTTTC.

The chain has TRBV27 and TRBJ2-7, with 10 bases identical to TRBD1. The germline V gene has CDR1 MNHEY and CDR2 SMNVEV (reference sequence). J lost 4 bases, V lost 5 bases, and 11 bases had no gene match. There are 16 residues in the CDR3. CDR3: CASSPNTPGQGYEQYF. DNA of the CDR3: TGTGCCAGCAGTCCCAACACGCCGGGACAGGGGTACGAGCAGTACTTC.

This chain connects TRBV2 to TRBJ2-2, with a possible D match to TRBD2 (5 bases). Germline V gene data show CDR1 as SNHLY and CDR2 as FYNNEI. The CDR3 has 12 residues. Trimming took off 6 bases at V and 3 bases at J, with 5 bases between the two ends. CDR3 residues: CASRGDTGELFF. Here the CDR3 DNA reads TGTGCCAGCAGGGGAGACACCGGGGAGCTGTTTTTT.

This CDR3 reads CASSQGFGYARLNYGYTF. CDR3 DNA sequence: TGCGCCAGCAGCCAAGGTTTCGGGTACGCAAGATTAAACTATGGCTACACCTTC. J is TRBJ1-2 and V is TRBV4-1; D unresolved. The V end lost 1 base, the J end lost 2 bases, and 20 bases lay between the germline ends. Germline V lookup: CDR1 MGHRA, CDR2 YSYEKL. The CDR3 totals 18 residues.